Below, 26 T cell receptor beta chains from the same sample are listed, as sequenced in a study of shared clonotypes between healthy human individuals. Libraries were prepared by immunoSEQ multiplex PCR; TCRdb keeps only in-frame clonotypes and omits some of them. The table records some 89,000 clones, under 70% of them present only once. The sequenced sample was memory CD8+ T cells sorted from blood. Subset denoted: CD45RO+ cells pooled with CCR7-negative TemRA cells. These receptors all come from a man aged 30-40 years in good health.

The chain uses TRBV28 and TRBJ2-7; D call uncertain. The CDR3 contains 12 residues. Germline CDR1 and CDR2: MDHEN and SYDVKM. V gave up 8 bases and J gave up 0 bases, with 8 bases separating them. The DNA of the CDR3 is TGTGCCAGCGCCCCGATCTCCTACGAGCAGTACTTC. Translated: CASAPISYEQYF.

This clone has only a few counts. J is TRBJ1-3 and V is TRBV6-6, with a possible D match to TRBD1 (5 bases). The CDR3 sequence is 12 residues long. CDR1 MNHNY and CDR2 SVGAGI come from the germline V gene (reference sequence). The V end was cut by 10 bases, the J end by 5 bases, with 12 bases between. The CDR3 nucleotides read TGTGCCACTACGACAGATAGAAACACCATATATTTT. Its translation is CATTTDRNTIYF.

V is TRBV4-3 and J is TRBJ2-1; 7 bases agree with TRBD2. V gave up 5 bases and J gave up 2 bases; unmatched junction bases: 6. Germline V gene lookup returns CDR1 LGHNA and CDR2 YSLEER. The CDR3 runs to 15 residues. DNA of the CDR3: TGCGCCAGCAGCGCCGGACTAGAGGCCTACAATGAGCAGTTCTTC. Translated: CASSAGLEAYNEQFF.

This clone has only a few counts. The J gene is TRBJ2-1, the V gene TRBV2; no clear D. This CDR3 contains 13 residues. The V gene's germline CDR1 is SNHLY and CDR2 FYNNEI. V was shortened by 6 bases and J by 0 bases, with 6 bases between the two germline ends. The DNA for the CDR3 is TGTGCCAGCAGGGGGAACTCCTACAATGAGCAGTTCTTC. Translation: CASRGNSYNEQFF.

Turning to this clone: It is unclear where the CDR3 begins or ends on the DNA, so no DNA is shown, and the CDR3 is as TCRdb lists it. CDR3 amino acids: CASSFGPGVNEQYF. The chain uses TRBV5-3 and TRBJ2-7; the tabulated D call, TRBD2, remains unverified against the DNA. TRBV5-3 is an ORF, with its function uncertain. The CDR3 is 14 residues long, ends included.

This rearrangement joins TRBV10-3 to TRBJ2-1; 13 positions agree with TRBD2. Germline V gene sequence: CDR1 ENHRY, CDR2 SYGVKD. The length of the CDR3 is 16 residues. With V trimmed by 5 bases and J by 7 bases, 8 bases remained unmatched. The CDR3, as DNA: TGTGCCATCAGTCCGGAACTAGCGGGAGGGCGTAATGAGCAGTTCTTC. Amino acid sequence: CAISPELAGGRNEQFF.

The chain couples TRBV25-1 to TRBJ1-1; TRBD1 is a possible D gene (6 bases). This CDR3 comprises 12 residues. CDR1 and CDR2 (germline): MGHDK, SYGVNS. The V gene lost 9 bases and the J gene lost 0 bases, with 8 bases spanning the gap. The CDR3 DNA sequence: TGTGCCAGTGGACAGTTGAACACTGAAGCTTTCTTT. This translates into CASGQLNTEAFF.

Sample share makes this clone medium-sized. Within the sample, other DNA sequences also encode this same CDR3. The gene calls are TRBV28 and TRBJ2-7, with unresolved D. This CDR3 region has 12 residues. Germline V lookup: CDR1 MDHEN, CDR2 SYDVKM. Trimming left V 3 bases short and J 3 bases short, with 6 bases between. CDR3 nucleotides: TGTGCCAGCAGTTTCCAGGACTACGAGCAGTACTTC. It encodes CASSFQDYEQYF.

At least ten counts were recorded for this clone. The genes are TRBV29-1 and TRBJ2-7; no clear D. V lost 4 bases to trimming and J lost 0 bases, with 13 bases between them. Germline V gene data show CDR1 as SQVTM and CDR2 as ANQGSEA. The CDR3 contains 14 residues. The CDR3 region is CSVAPDPFSYEQYF. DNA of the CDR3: TGCAGCGTTGCCCCGGACCCTTTCTCCTACGAGCAGTACTTC.

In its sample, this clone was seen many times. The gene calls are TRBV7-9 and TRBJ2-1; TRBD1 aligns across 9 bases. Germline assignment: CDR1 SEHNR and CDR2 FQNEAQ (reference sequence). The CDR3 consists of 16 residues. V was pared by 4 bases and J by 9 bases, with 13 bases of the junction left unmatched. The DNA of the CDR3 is TGTGCCAGCAGCTCGGCTTCCGGGACAGGGTATTTTGAGCAGTTCTTC. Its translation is CASSSASGTGYFEQFF.

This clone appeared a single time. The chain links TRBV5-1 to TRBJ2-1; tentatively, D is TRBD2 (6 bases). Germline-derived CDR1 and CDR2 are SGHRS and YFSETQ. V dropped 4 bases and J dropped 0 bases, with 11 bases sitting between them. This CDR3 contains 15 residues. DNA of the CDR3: TGCGCCAGCAGCCAGGGACTGAGCTCCTACAATGAGCAGTTCTTC. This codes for CASSQGLSSYNEQFF.

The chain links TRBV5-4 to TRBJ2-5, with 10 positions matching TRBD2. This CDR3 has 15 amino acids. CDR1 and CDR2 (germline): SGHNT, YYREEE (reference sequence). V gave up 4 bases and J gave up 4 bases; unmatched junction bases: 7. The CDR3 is CASSAPSGSSETQYF. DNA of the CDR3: TGTGCCAGCAGCGCCCCTAGCGGGAGTTCAGAGACCCAGTACTTC.

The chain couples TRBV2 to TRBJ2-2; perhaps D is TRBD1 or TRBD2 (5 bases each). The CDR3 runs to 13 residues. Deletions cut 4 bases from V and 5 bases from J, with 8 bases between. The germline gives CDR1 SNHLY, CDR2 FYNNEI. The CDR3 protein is CASSVGPTGELFF. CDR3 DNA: TGTGCCAGCAGTGTGGGACCTACCGGGGAGCTGTTTTTT.

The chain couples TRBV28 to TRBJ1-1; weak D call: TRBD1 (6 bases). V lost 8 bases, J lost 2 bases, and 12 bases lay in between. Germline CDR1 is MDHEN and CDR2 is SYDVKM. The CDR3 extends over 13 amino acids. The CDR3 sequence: CASVPDSNTEAFF. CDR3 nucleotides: TGTGCCAGCGTCCCGGACAGTAACACTGAAGCTTTCTTT. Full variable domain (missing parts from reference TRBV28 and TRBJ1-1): DVKVTQSSRYLVKRTGEKVFLECVQDMDHENMFWYRQDPGLGLRLIYFSYDVKMKEKGDIPEGYSVSREKKERFSLILESASTNQTSMYLCASVPDSNTEAFFGQGTRLTVV.

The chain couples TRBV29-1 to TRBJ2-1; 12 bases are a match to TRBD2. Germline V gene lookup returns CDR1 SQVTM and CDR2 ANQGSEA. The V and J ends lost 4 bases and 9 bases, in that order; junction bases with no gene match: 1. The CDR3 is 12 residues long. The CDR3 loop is CSVGLAGVEQFF. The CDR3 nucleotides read TGCAGCGTTGGACTAGCGGGAGTTGAGCAGTTCTTC.

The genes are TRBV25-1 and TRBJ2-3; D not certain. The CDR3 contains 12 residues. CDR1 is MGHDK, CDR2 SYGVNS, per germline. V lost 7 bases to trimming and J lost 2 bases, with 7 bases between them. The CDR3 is CASKPHTDTQYF. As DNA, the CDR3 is TGTGCCAGCAAGCCCCACACAGATACGCAGTATTTT.

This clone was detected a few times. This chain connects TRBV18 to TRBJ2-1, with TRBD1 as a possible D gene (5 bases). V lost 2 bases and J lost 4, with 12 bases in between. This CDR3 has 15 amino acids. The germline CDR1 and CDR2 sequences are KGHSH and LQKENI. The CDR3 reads CASSPKMGLYNEQFF. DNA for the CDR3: TGTGCCAGCTCACCAAAGATGGGGCTATACAATGAGCAGTTCTTC.

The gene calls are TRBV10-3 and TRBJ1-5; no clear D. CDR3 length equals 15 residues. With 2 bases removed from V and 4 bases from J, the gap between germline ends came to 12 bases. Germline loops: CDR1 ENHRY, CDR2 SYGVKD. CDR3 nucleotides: TGTGCCATCAGTGAGGGGCAAGGGTTGAATCAGCCCCAGCATTTT. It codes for CAISEGQGLNQPQHF.

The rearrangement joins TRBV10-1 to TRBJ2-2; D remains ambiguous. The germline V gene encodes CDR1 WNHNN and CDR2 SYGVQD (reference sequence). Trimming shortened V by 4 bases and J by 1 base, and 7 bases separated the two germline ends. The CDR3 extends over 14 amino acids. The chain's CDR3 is CASSAVKNTGELFF. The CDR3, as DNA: TGCGCCAGCAGTGCGGTAAAGAACACCGGGGAGCTGTTTTTT.

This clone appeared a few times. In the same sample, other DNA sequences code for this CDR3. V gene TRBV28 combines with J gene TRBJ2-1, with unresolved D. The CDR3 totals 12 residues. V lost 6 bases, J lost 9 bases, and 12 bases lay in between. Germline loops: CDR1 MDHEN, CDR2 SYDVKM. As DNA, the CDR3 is TGTGCCAGCAGCCCTTTGGGCGGTGAGCAGTTCTTC. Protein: CASSPLGGEQFF. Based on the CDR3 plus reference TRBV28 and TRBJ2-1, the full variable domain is DVKVTQSSRYLVKRTGEKVFLECVQDMDHENMFWYRQDPGLGLRLIYFSYDVKMKEKGDIPEGYSVSREKKERFSLILESASTNQTSMYLCASSPLGGEQFFGPGTRLTVL.

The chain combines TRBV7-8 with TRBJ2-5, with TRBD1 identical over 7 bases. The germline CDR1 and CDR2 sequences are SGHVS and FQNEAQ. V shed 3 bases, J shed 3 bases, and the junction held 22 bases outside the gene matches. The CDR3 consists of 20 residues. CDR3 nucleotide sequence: TGTGCCAGCAGCTTTTCAACAGGGGTTCGGGTGTCATTGGAGAAAGAGACCCAGTACTTC. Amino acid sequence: CASSFSTGVRVSLEKETQYF.

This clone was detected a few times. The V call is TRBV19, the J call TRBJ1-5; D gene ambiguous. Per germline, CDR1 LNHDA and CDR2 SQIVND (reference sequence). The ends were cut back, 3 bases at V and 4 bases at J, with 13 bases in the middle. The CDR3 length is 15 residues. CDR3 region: CASSINEGPNQPQHF. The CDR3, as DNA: TGTGCCAGTAGTATTAACGAGGGTCCGAATCAGCCCCAGCATTTT.

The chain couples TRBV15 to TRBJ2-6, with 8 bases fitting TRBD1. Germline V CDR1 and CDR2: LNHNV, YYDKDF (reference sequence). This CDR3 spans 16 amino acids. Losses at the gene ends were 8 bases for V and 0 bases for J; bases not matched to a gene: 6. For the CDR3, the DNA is TGTGCCACCGGGGGACAGGAGGTCTCTGGGGCCAACGTCCTGACTTTC. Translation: CATGGQEVSGANVLTF. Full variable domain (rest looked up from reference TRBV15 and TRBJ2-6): DAMVIQNPRYQVTQFGKPVTLSCSQTLNHNVMYWYQQKSSQAPKLLFHYYDKDFNNEADTPDNFQSRRPNTSFCFLDIRSPGLGDTAMYLCATGGQEVSGANVLTFGAGSRLTVL.

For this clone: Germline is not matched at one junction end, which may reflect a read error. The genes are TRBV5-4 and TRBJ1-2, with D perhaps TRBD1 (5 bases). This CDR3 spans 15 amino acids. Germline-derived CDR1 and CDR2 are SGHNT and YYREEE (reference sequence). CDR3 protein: CASSVPGRKNYDYTF. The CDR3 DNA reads TGTGCCAGCAGCGTGCCGGGACGAAAGAACTATGACTACACCTTC.

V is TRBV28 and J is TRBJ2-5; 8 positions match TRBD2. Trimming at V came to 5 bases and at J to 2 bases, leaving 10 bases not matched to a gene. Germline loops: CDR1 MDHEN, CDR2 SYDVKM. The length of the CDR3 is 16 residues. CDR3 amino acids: CASSLPAGVGQETQYF. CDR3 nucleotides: TGTGCCAGCAGTCTCCCAGCGGGAGTGGGGCAAGAGACCCAGTACTTC.

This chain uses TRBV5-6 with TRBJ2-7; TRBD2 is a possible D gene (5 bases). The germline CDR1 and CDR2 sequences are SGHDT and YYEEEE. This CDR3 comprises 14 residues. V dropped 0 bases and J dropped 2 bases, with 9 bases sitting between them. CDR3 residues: CASSLGVGAYEQYF. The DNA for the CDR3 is TGTGCCAGCAGCTTGGGCGTGGGAGCCTACGAGCAGTACTTC.